Below are 8 T cell receptor beta chains sequenced from a single sample in a study of T cell changes during pregnancy in multiple sclerosis. The data were produced by immunoSEQ multiplex PCR, yet TCRdb's version contains in-frame clones alone and is incomplete. The table includes tens of thousands of clones, approximately 92% detected once. The sample consisted of peripheral blood, taken in the third trimester of pregnancy. These receptors originate from a female donor in good health, enrolled as a control in a pregnancy study.

The J gene is TRBJ1-1, the V gene TRBV6-5, with D unclear. CDR3 length: 15 amino acids. Trimming shortened V by 6 bases and J by 4 bases, and 18 bases separated the two germline ends. CDR1 is MNHEY, CDR2 SVGAGI, per germline. In nucleotides, the CDR3 is TGTGCCAGCAGCTCGCCGGGCATACGGGGCACTGAAGCTTTCTTT. Translated, it gives CASSSPGIRGTEAFF.

The gene calls are TRBV5-8 and TRBJ1-2; D gene uncertain. Germline CDR1 SGHTS, CDR2 YDEGEE. The CDR3 sequence is 16 residues long. Trimming shortened V by 6 bases and J by 1 base, and 19 bases separated the two germline ends. This CDR3 reads CASIELGEKSNYGYTF. The CDR3 DNA is TGTGCCAGCATCGAGCTTGGAGAGAAGAGTAACTATGGCTACACCTTC. Variable domain in full (rest from reference TRBV5-8 and TRBJ1-2): EAGVTQSPTHLIKTRGQQATLRCSPISGHTSVYWYQQALGLGLQFLLWYDEGEERNRGNFPPRFSGRQFPNYSSELNVNALELEDSALYLCASIELGEKSNYGYTFGSGTRLTVV.

V and J are TRBV4-2 and TRBJ1-6; D is uncertain. This CDR3 region has 13 residues. The germline V gene encodes CDR1 LGHNA and CDR2 YNFKEQ. V was clipped by 0 bases and J by 13 bases, with 10 bases between them. CDR3 amino acids: CASSQEKRHPLHF. CDR3 coding DNA: TGTGCCAGCAGCCAAGAAAAGAGACATCCCCTCCACTTT.

This clone was recorded once. CDR3 residues: CASSVRSGRNTDTQYF. CDR3 DNA sequence: TGTGCCAGCAGCGTCAGAAGCGGGAGGAACACAGATACGCAGTATTTT. The rearrangement uses TRBV9 and TRBJ2-3, with 9 bases fitting TRBD2. The germline V gene encodes CDR1 SGDLS and CDR2 YYNGEE. Germline trimming cut 2 bases from V and 2 bases from J; bases unmatched to any gene: 6. The CDR3 runs 16 residues.

To note about this clone: The same CDR3 is also encoded by other DNA sequences in this sample. The rearrangement links TRBV19 to TRBJ2-7, with unresolved D. CDR1 LNHDA and CDR2 SQIVND come from the germline V gene (reference sequence). The CDR3 is 14 residues long. Trimming removed 1 base at V and 1 base at J, with 8 bases between. The CDR3 coding sequence is TGTGCCAGTAGTATAGCGTCAGGATCCTACGAGCAGTACTTC. It specifies CASSIASGSYEQYF.

The chain has TRBV2 and TRBJ1-5; D might be TRBD1 (6 bases). Germline V CDR1 and CDR2: SNHLY, FYNNEI. This CDR3 spans 14 amino acids. The V end was cut by 9 bases, the J end by 6 bases, with 18 bases between. This chain's CDR3 is CASSRGGQGQPQHF. CDR3 sequence (DNA): TGTGCCAGTTCGCGCGGGGGGCAGGGTCAGCCCCAGCATTTT.

This chain uses TRBV4-2 with TRBJ1-2, with D hard to call. The CDR3 extends over 16 amino acids. The ends were cut back, 0 bases at V and 2 bases at J, with 13 bases in the middle. Germline V gives CDR1 LGHNA, CDR2 YNFKEQ. CDR3 amino acids: CASSQETAGSNYGYTF. As DNA, the CDR3 is TGTGCCAGCAGCCAAGAGACTGCGGGCAGCAACTATGGCTACACCTTC.

V and J are TRBV30 and TRBJ1-2, with TRBD1 matching over 7 bases. Germline V gene data show CDR1 as GTSNPN and CDR2 as SVGIG (reference sequence). V lost 2 bases, J lost 2 bases, and 11 bases stayed unmatched. CDR3 size: 16 residues. The chain's CDR3 is CAWSWTGPNTNYGYTF. CDR3 nucleotides: TGTGCCTGGAGTTGGACAGGACCCAATACAAACTATGGCTACACCTTC.